Below are 7 T cell receptor beta chains sequenced from a single sample in a study of shared clonotypes between healthy human individuals. Data came from immunoSEQ multiplex PCR; TCRdb stores just in-frame clones and leaves some out. Of roughly 1,800,000 clones in the sample, over 85% are singletons; the top ten hold 1% to 1.5%. Positively selected for CCR7, the CD45RO-negative cells used as naive CD8 cells excluded terminally differentiated effector memory CD45RA+ cells. The sample taken for sequencing was naive CD8+ T cells sorted from blood. Receptor source: a man between 18 and 29 years old in good health.

The chain carries TRBV25-1 and TRBJ2-5; TRBD2 matches 7 bases. The ends lost 6 bases at V and 5 bases at J; junction bases unmatched: 15. The germline V gene has CDR1 MGHDK and CDR2 SYGVNS. The CDR3 extends over 16 amino acids. This chain's CDR3 is CASSPPAWGREETQYF. In DNA, the CDR3 is TGTGCCAGCAGCCCGCCGGCTTGGGGGAGGGAGGAGACCCAGTACTTC. Combining the CDR3 with reference TRBV25-1 and TRBJ2-5 gives the whole variable domain EADIYQTPRYLVIGTGKKITLECSQTMGHDKMYWYQQDPGMELHLIHYSYGVNSTEKGDLSSESTVSRIRTEHFPLTLESARPSHTSQYLCASSPPAWGREETQYFGPGTRLLVL.

The gene calls are TRBV29-1 and TRBJ2-1; TRBD2 matches 7 bases. The V gene's germline CDR1 is SQVTM and CDR2 ANQGSEA. This CDR3 comprises 16 residues. The J segment lost 7 bases and the V segment lost 2 bases, leaving 14 bases of the junction unmatched. The CDR3 nucleotides read TGCAGCGTTGAATCCATGGGATATGGACTAGTGAATGAGCAGTTCTTC. It encodes CSVESMGYGLVNEQFF.

This sequence joins TRBV6-6 and TRBJ2-7; no firm D call. The V gene lost 4 bases and the J gene lost 9 bases, with 16 bases spanning the gap. CDR3 size: 13 residues. Germline assignment: CDR1 MNHNY and CDR2 SVGAGI (reference sequence). As DNA, the CDR3 is TGTGCCAGCAGTTCTACTGGGGTACGTGGGCAGTACTTC. Protein product: CASSSTGVRGQYF.

The genes are TRBV27 and TRBJ2-3; D not resolved. The CDR3 spans 14 residues. From germline, CDR1 is MNHEY and CDR2 SMNVEV (reference sequence). V was clipped by 10 bases and J by 2 bases, with 16 bases between them. The CDR3: CATRYLGNTDTQYF. The CDR3 DNA follows: TGTGCCACCCGCTATCTAGGTAACACAGATACGCAGTATTTT.

Comments on this clone: The sample holds other DNA sequences that translate to the same CDR3. V usage is TRBV7-9 and J usage is TRBJ2-7, with D tentatively TRBD1 (6 bases). Looked up from germline, CDR1 is SEHNR and CDR2 is FQNEAQ (reference sequence). The V end was cut by 4 bases, the J end by 0 bases, with 7 bases between. The CDR3 runs to 13 residues. The CDR3: CASSSDSSYEQYF. CDR3 nucleotide sequence: TGTGCCAGCAGCTCGGACAGCTCCTACGAGCAGTACTTC.

The chain uses TRBV7-9 and TRBJ2-2; 7 positions agree with TRBD2. With 0 bases clipped from V and 7 bases from J, the junction kept 5 bases outside the gene matches. CDR1 is SEHNR and CDR2 is FQNEAQ in the germline V gene (reference sequence). CDR3 size: 15 residues. CDR3 nucleotides: TGTGCCAGCAGCTTAGCGGGAGGGCGAGTCGGGGAGCTGTTTTTT. It specifies CASSLAGGRVGELFF.

The genes are TRBV10-2 and TRBJ2-1; D perhaps matches TRBD2 (6 bases). The length of the CDR3 is 15 residues. V was cut by 8 bases and J by 3 bases, with 17 bases left in between. The germline CDR1 and CDR2 sequences are WSHSY and SAAADI. CDR3 protein: CASGARDSGYNEQFF. Written as DNA, the CDR3 is TGCGCCAGCGGGGCGCGTGATAGCGGCTACAATGAGCAGTTCTTC.